This is a list of T cell receptor beta chains from one sample in a study of Graves' ophthalmopathy and Graves' hyperthyroidism. TCRdb re-analysed the multiplex PCR reads in MiXCR, keeping a single row per CDR3 protein. The sample has about 39,000 distinct CDR3 sequences, approximately 55% seen once. Sequenced sample: peripheral blood. These receptors originate from an adult woman with stable Graves' hyperthyroidism. Each CDR3 is given with its conserved first and last residue. A D gene is named only where the DNA matches it firmly. Part of the rows lack a size; the others show once, few, many or a class for expanded clones.

CDR3 DNA | CDR3 protein | clone size | V gene | D gene | J gene
TGTGCCAGCAGCCCCGGCGGGAGTGGGGAGACCCAGTACTTC | CASSPGGSGETQYF | NA | TRBV5-4 | TRBD2 | TRBJ2-5
TGTGCCAGCTCGTCGGCTCCAGGTACTGAAGCTTTCTTT | CASSSAPGTEAFF | many | TRBV6-5 | NA | TRBJ1-1
TGTGCCAGCAGCCGCCCGGCACAGGGCTGGGCTGAAGCTTTCTTT | CASSRPAQGWAEAFF | NA | TRBV14 | NA | TRBJ1-1
TGCGCCAGCAGTTGGACAGGGGTGGCCACTGAAGCTTTCTTT | CASSWTGVATEAFF | NA | TRBV25-1 | TRBD1 | TRBJ1-1
TGCAGTGCTGAGTGGGGGCCGGGACAGGGGGCCCATGGCTACACCTTC | CSAEWGPGQGAHGYTF | NA | TRBV20-1 | TRBD1 | TRBJ1-2
TGCAGTGCTAGAGGGGGACAGGGGAACTATGGCTACACCTTC | CSARGGQGNYGYTF | NA | TRBV20-1 | TRBD1 | TRBJ1-2
TGCAGTGCTAGGGACTATCTGAGCTCCTACGAGCAGTACTTC | CSARDYLSSYEQYF | many | TRBV20-1 | NA | TRBJ2-7
TGTGCCAGCAGCCACCTTTACGAGCAGTACTTC | CASSHLYEQYF | NA | TRBV7-8 | NA | TRBJ2-7
TGTGCCAGCAGTGACGGGGGGGGGCCCCCTGGCTACACCTTC | CASSDGGGPPGYTF | many | TRBV6-1 | NA | TRBJ1-2
TGTGCCAGCAGCCGGACAGCAACTAATGAAAAACTGTTTTTT | CASSRTATNEKLFF | NA | TRBV14 | NA | TRBJ1-4
TGCAGTGCTCCGGGACAGGGGAATCAGCCCCAGCATTTT | CSAPGQGNQPQHF | NA | TRBV20-1 | TRBD1 | TRBJ1-5
TGTGCCAGTAGTATAGGGGCTACTAGCGGGACCGGGGAGCTGTTTTTT | CASSIGATSGTGELFF | many | TRBV19 | TRBD2 | TRBJ2-2
TGCAGTGCTAGAGCTACAGGGTACGCGAACTATGGCTACACCTTC | CSARATGYANYGYTF | many | TRBV20-1 | NA | TRBJ1-2
TGTGCCAGCAGCTTTGACAGGACGAACACTGAAGCTTTCTTT | CASSFDRTNTEAFF | many | TRBV5-6 | NA | TRBJ1-1